The 16 T cell receptor beta chains given below trace back to one sample, sequenced in a study of blood T cell repertoires in COVID-19 (TCRdb year 2020). Library preparation used the immunoSEQ multiplex PCR assay. The table comes from immuneACCESS by way of TCRdb, which keeps in-frame sequences with V and J called. Part of the clones is missing from these tables; in studies checked, under half for an unresolved V gene and the rest for unknown reasons. This sample comprises more than 300,000 clones, 91% of them detected only once. 0.86% of the sample goes to the ten largest clones. The sequenced material came from PBMCs or T cells enriched from blood (not recorded which). Receptors originate from a woman in her 40s who had been exposed to COVID-19.

This clone was counted a few times. CDR3 loop: CASSQENGRWGEQYF. Written as DNA, the CDR3 is TGTGCCAGCAGCCAAGAAAACGGGAGGTGGGGCGAGCAGTACTTC. The genes are TRBV14 and TRBJ2-7, with 7 bases matching TRBD2. CDR1 is SGHDN and CDR2 is FVKESK in the germline V gene. V gave up 0 bases and J gave up 6 bases; unmatched junction bases: 8. The CDR3 extends over 15 amino acids. Full variable domain (remainder filled in from reference TRBV14 and TRBJ2-7): EAGVTQFPSHSVIEKGQTVTLRCDPISGHDNLYWYRRVMGKEIKFLLHFVKESKQDESGMPNNRFLAERTGGTYSTLKVQPAELEDSGVYFCASSQENGRWGEQYFGPGTRLTVT.

DNA of the CDR3: TGTGCCAGCAGGGGTTTGAGCGGTAGCAATCAGCCCCAGCATTTT. Amino acids: CASRGLSGSNQPQHF. V and J are TRBV2 and TRBJ1-5; unclear D gene. V was clipped by 6 bases and J by 0 bases, with 12 bases between them. The CDR3 spans 15 residues. The germline V gene has CDR1 SNHLY and CDR2 FYNNEI.

V and J are TRBV15 and TRBJ1-1; D gene uncertain. CDR1 LNHNV and CDR2 YYDKDF come from the germline V gene (reference sequence). Trimming pared 1 base from V and 5 bases from J, leaving 14 bases between. The CDR3 consists of 15 residues. CDR3 DNA: TGTGCCACCAGCAGAGGGTTTATCGGTCTAACTGAAGCTTTCTTT. It yields the protein CATSRGFIGLTEAFF.

The chain carries TRBV5-4 and TRBJ2-7, with D possibly TRBD1 on 6 matching bases. Trimming left V 0 bases short and J 5 bases short, with 12 bases between. The V gene's germline CDR1 is SGHNT and CDR2 YYREEE (reference sequence). The CDR3 runs 14 residues. CDR3 sequence: CASSLARGSNEQYF. CDR3 DNA sequence: TGTGCCAGCAGCTTGGCAAGGGGGTCGAACGAGCAGTACTTC.

The V gene is TRBV10-2, the J gene TRBJ1-2, with D tentatively TRBD1 (6 bases). The V and J ends lost 2 bases and 4 bases respectively, with 20 bases between them. The CDR3 spans 17 residues. Looked up from germline, CDR1 is WSHSY and CDR2 is SAAADI. The CDR3 DNA sequence: TGCGCCAGCAGTGAGACTCGTACCGGGGGGCAAAGCTATGGCTACACCTTC. Translation: CASSETRTGGQSYGYTF.

This clone was detected only a few times. This sequence joins TRBV6-5 and TRBJ2-7, with 7 bases fitting TRBD1. This CDR3 has 15 residues. Germline loops: CDR1 MNHEY, CDR2 SVGAGI. V shed 6 bases and J 1 base; nucleotides not matched to a gene: 9. In DNA, the CDR3 is TGTGCCAGCAGGACTACGGGACAGCCGTCCTACGAGCAGTACTTC. It yields the protein CASRTTGQPSYEQYF.

The rearrangement uses TRBV7-2 and TRBJ2-3, with D maybe TRBD2 (6 bases). V dropped 1 base and J dropped 5 bases, with 19 bases sitting between them. Germline CDR1 reads SGHTA; CDR2 reads FQGNSA. This CDR3 is 17 amino acids long. CDR3: CASSLDRVRVGGDTQYF. The CDR3 nucleotides are TGTGCCAGCAGCTTAGATCGGGTGCGGGTGGGGGGAGATACGCAGTATTTT.

J is TRBJ2-1 and V is TRBV9; TRBD1 agrees at 8 bases. The CDR3 is made up of 17 amino acids. Germline CDR1 SGDLS, CDR2 YYNGEE. The J segment lost 4 bases and the V segment lost 3 bases, leaving 12 bases of the junction unmatched. CDR3 DNA sequence: TGTGCCAGCAGCGCCATTCCCGGGACAGGTCTTTACAATGAGCAGTTCTTC. Translation: CASSAIPGTGLYNEQFF.

The chain uses TRBV27 and TRBJ2-7, with 9 nucleotides matching TRBD2. From germline, CDR1 is MNHEY and CDR2 SMNVEV (reference sequence). The CDR3 consists of 17 residues. V trimming: 0 bases; J trimming: 6 bases; junction bases outside the gene matches: 12. The CDR3 sequence is CASSLSISAGGPGEQYF. The CDR3 bases are TGTGCCAGCAGTTTATCGATATCGGCGGGGGGGCCGGGCGAGCAGTACTTC.

The rearrangement uses TRBV10-3 and TRBJ1-2; 9 nucleotides line up with TRBD1. Germline V gives CDR1 ENHRY, CDR2 SYGVKD. The CDR3 spans 14 residues. J gave up 4 bases and V 8 bases, and 8 bases lay outside the gene matches. The CDR3 is CAIYQPGQGYGYTF. DNA of the CDR3: TGTGCCATCTACCAACCGGGACAGGGCTATGGCTACACCTTC.

The chain uses TRBV6-5 and TRBJ1-2, with 7 bases identical to TRBD1. The CDR3 loop spans 15 amino acids. CDR1 is MNHEY, CDR2 SVGAGI, per germline. Losses at the gene ends were 0 bases for V and 7 bases for J; bases not matched to a gene: 8. CDR3 sequence reads: CASSYSNRGRGGYTF. In DNA form, the CDR3 reads TGTGCCAGCAGTTACTCAAACAGGGGTAGGGGTGGCTACACCTTC.

This chain links TRBV6-5 with TRBJ2-7, with D maybe TRBD2 (5 bases). Germline CDR1 and CDR2: MNHEY and SVGAGI. Trimming removed 10 bases at V and 2 bases at J, with 18 bases between. This CDR3 is 14 amino acids long. The CDR3 is CATHPRDGTYEQYF. For the CDR3, the DNA is TGTGCCACCCACCCGAGAGACGGGACCTACGAGCAGTACTTC.

The gene calls are TRBV5-5 and TRBJ1-1, with a tentative D call TRBD1 (6 bases). This CDR3 contains 15 residues. V dropped 4 bases and J dropped 0 bases, with 13 bases sitting between them. Germline CDR1 and CDR2: SGHKS and YYEKEE (reference sequence). The CDR3 protein is CASSPLQGLNTEAFF. The CDR3 DNA is TGTGCCAGCAGCCCCCTGCAGGGGTTGAACACTGAAGCTTTCTTT.

This chain links TRBV30 with TRBJ1-2; tentative D call: TRBD1 (5 bases). CDR1 is GTSNPN, CDR2 SVGIG, per germline (reference sequence). V was cut by 3 bases and J by 5 bases, with 13 bases left in between. The CDR3 consists of 13 residues. CDR3 residues: CAWRVWGSYGYTF. The CDR3 nucleotides read TGTGCCTGGAGGGTCTGGGGCTCTTATGGCTACACCTTC. The entire variable domain, with the rest obtained from reference TRBV30 and TRBJ1-2, is as follows: SQTIHQWPATLVQPVGSPLSLECTVEGTSNPNLYWYRQAAGRGLQLLFYSVGIGQISSEVPQNLSASRPQDRQFILSSKKLLLSDSGFYLCAWRVWGSYGYTFGSGTRLTVV.

The chain is built from TRBV4-3 and TRBJ1-2; possibly TRBD1 for D (6 bases). This CDR3 region has 16 residues. Germline-derived CDR1 and CDR2 are LGHNA and YSLEER. Deletions cut 0 bases from V and 2 bases from J, with 13 bases between. The CDR3 DNA is TGCGCCAGCAGCCAAGATTGGCAGGGACACAACTATGGCTACACCTTC. Protein: CASSQDWQGHNYGYTF.

The chain combines TRBV6-1 with TRBJ2-1, with D perhaps matching TRBD1 (5 bases). Germline-derived CDR1 and CDR2 are MNHNS and SASEGT. V shed 3 bases and J shed 2 bases, with 11 bases lying between them. The CDR3 loop spans 15 amino acids. CDR3 region: CASSERQGPYNEQFF. The CDR3 bases are TGTGCCAGCAGTGAGCGGCAGGGCCCCTACAATGAGCAGTTCTTC.